A single sample gave rise to the 22 T cell receptor beta chains below, sequenced in a study of siplizumab effects on memory and regulatory T cells. The table came from immunoSEQ multiplex PCR; TCRdb's copy has only in-frame clones and leaves some out. The sample lists 99,000 or so clones; approximately 94% were seen once. Sequenced: CD4+ T cells sorted from blood. The receptors stem from a human donor in good health.

This clone was detected only once. The V call is TRBV10-3, the J call TRBJ2-5; tentatively, D is TRBD2 (6 bases). There are 15 residues in the CDR3. V was shortened by 5 bases and J by 1 base, with 14 bases between the two germline ends. Germline loops: CDR1 ENHRY, CDR2 SYGVKD. CDR3 sequence reads: CAISSSANSQETQYF. CDR3 DNA sequence: TGTGCCATCAGTTCTAGCGCGAACTCCCAAGAGACCCAGTACTTC.

The rearrangement uses TRBV30 and TRBJ2-7, with a weak D call TRBD1 (6 bases). The V and J ends lost 3 bases and 0 bases respectively, with 24 bases between them. This CDR3 is 18 amino acids long. Looked up from germline, CDR1 is GTSNPN and CDR2 is SVGIG (reference sequence). This CDR3 is CAWSLRRGTTLSSYEQYF. The DNA for the CDR3 is TGTGCCTGGAGCCTGCGCAGGGGTACTACCCTGAGCTCCTACGAGCAGTACTTC. The complete variable domain, with remaining parts taken from reference TRBV30 and TRBJ2-7, reads SQTIHQWPATLVQPVGSPLSLECTVEGTSNPNLYWYRQAAGRGLQLLFYSVGIGQISSEVPQNLSASRPQDRQFILSSKKLLLSDSGFYLCAWSLRRGTTLSSYEQYFGPGTRLTVT.

The rearrangement uses TRBV6-1 and TRBJ2-5; D not resolved. The CDR3 loop spans 16 amino acids. The germline V and J ends were trimmed by 1 base and 5 bases, with 17 bases remaining between them. Germline V gene sequence: CDR1 MNHNS, CDR2 SASEGT. CDR3 DNA sequence: TGTGCCAGCAGTGAAGAGCTCTGGACCGCGCTGGAGACCCAGTACTTC. Protein product: CASSEELWTALETQYF.

The genes are TRBV18 and TRBJ1-4, with D perhaps matching TRBD1 (5 bases). Germline V CDR1 and CDR2: KGHSH, LQKENI. Trimming left V 3 bases short and J 3 bases short, with 23 bases between. The CDR3 runs 19 residues. CDR3 DNA: TGTGCCAGCTCACCTCTGGGGCCTGGGGGTGCTTGGTCTAATGAAAAACTGTTTTTT. This encodes CASSPLGPGGAWSNEKLFF.

V is TRBV5-1 and J is TRBJ2-3, with 9 bases aligning to TRBD1. There are 13 residues in the CDR3. Germline V lookup: CDR1 SGHRS, CDR2 YFSETQ. Trimming cost V 3 bases and J 4 bases; bases outside gene matches: 0. The chain's CDR3 is CASSWTGADTQYF. The CDR3 DNA is TGCGCCAGCAGCTGGACAGGGGCAGATACGCAGTATTTT. Supplemented by reference TRBV5-1 and TRBJ2-3, the full variable domain reads KAGVTQTPRYLIKTRGQQVTLSCSPISGHRSVSWYQQTPGQGLQFLFEYFSETQRNKGNFPGRFSGRQFSNSRSEMNVSTLELGDSALYLCASSWTGADTQYFGPGTRLTVL.

The CDR3 DNA sequence: TGTGCCAGCAGCCCGAGTCCGGGACTAGCGGGGGGTTCCTACAATGAGCAGTTCTTC. It translates to CASSPSPGLAGGSYNEQFF. The chain couples TRBV5-4 to TRBJ2-1, with 15 positions matching TRBD2. V lost 4 bases to trimming and J lost 1 base; unmatched junction nucleotides: 9. CDR1 and CDR2 (germline): SGHNT, YYREEE (reference sequence). CDR3 size: 19 residues.

This sequence joins TRBV9 and TRBJ2-7; D is uncertain. V lost 0 bases to trimming and J lost 0 bases, with 16 bases between them. The CDR3 loop spans 17 amino acids. CDR1 SGDLS and CDR2 YYNGEE come from the germline V gene. The CDR3 here is CASSVGLGGLPSYEQYF. The CDR3 DNA is TGTGCCAGCAGCGTAGGATTGGGTGGGCTCCCCTCCTACGAGCAGTACTTC.

The rearrangement joins TRBV19 to TRBJ1-1; 10 bases line up with TRBD1. Per germline, CDR1 LNHDA and CDR2 SQIVND (reference sequence). The V segment lost 2 bases and the J segment 4 bases; nucleotides outside the gene matches: 1. CDR3 size: 14 residues. Here the CDR3 reads CASSIRTGGTEAFF. CDR3 nucleotide sequence: TGTGCCAGTAGTATAAGGACAGGGGGCACTGAAGCTTTCTTT.

The chain uses TRBV30 and TRBJ1-2; possibly TRBD1 for D (5 bases). There are 16 residues in the CDR3. Germline-derived CDR1 and CDR2 are GTSNPN and SVGIG (reference sequence). The V end lost 0 bases, the J end lost 3 bases, and 17 bases lay between the germline ends. DNA for the CDR3: TGTGCCTGGAGTGTACTCGGGGAGGGGAGGCACTATGGCTACACCTTC. Amino acids: CAWSVLGEGRHYGYTF.

The chain couples TRBV5-4 to TRBJ1-4; 7 positions agree with TRBD1. The CDR3 is 14 residues long. Trimming removed 2 bases from V and 5 bases from J; junction bases left unmatched: 3. Germline CDR1 is SGHNT and CDR2 is YYREEE (reference sequence). The CDR3 reads CASSFGTENEKLFF. CDR3 sequence (DNA): TGTGCCAGCAGCTTCGGGACAGAGAATGAAAAACTGTTTTTT.

The chain uses TRBV6-5 and TRBJ2-1; 11 bases are a match to TRBD2. Looked up from germline, CDR1 is MNHEY and CDR2 is SVGAGI. This CDR3 region has 14 residues. J was trimmed by 4 bases and V by 8 bases; bases with no gene match: 4. Here the CDR3 reads CASGRLAGYNEQFF. CDR3 in DNA: TGTGCCAGCGGTCGACTAGCGGGATACAATGAGCAGTTCTTC.

This sequence joins TRBV6-5 and TRBJ2-7, with D possibly TRBD1 on 6 matching bases. Trimming removed 0 bases at V and 3 bases at J, with 12 bases between. Germline V gene data show CDR1 as MNHEY and CDR2 as SVGAGI. This CDR3 has 15 amino acids. The CDR3 is CASSYSPGTNYEQYF. CDR3 coding DNA: TGTGCCAGCAGTTACTCTCCCGGGACAAACTACGAGCAGTACTTC.

This clone was picked up one time. This chain joins TRBV9 and TRBJ1-1; D is undetermined. Germline V gene lookup returns CDR1 SGDLS and CDR2 YYNGEE. V dropped 0 bases and J dropped 10 bases, with 19 bases sitting between them. There are 15 residues in the CDR3. Here the CDR3 reads CASSVGPGVGVGAFF. Written as DNA, the CDR3 is TGTGCCAGCAGCGTAGGGCCTGGAGTGGGCGTCGGAGCTTTCTTT.

The rearrangement joins TRBV2 to TRBJ2-5; no clear D gene. TRBJ2-7 matches the DNA end more closely, so the J call is doubtful. This CDR3 region has 12 residues. Germline values: CDR1 SNHLY, CDR2 FYNNEI. Here the CDR3 reads CASSAIYYEQYF. CDR3 DNA sequence: TGTGCCAGCAGCGCAATCTACTACGAGCAGTACTTC.

CDR3 sequence reads: CASSFATNTNEQFF. The CDR3 DNA is TGTGCCAGCAGCTTTGCGACGAACACGAATGAGCAGTTCTTC. The genes are TRBV11-3 and TRBJ2-1; D remains unclear. The CDR3 has 14 residues. The V and J ends lost 3 bases and 7 bases respectively, with 13 bases between them. The V gene's germline CDR1 is SGHNT and CDR2 YENEEA.

This clone was counted between two and nine times. The chain is built from TRBV11-1 and TRBJ2-1; a possible D gene is TRBD1 (6 bases). V lost 4 bases and J lost 10, with 17 bases in between. CDR1 and CDR2 from the germline V gene are SGHAT and FQDESV (reference sequence). CDR3 length: 14 residues. CDR3 sequence: CASSSDRQVNEQFF. As DNA, the CDR3 is TGTGCCAGCAGCTCGGACAGACAAGTTAACGAGCAGTTCTTC.

V and J are TRBV4-2 and TRBJ1-5; TRBD1 might be the D (5 bases). Trimming took off 1 base at V and 1 base at J, with 8 bases between the two ends. This CDR3 spans 15 amino acids. CDR1 and CDR2 from the germline V gene are LGHNA and YNFKEQ. The CDR3 DNA is TGTGCCAGCAGCCAAGTCGGGGGGAGCAATCAGCCCCAGCATTTT. It codes for CASSQVGGSNQPQHF.

This clone was recorded once. The genes are TRBV7-9 and TRBJ2-2; 9 nucleotides line up with TRBD1. With V trimmed by 5 bases and J by 0 bases, 4 bases remained unmatched. The CDR3 has 16 residues. CDR1 and CDR2 from the germline V gene are SEHNR and FQNEAQ (reference sequence). CDR3 DNA sequence: TGTGCCAGCAGCACAGGACAGGGGACGAACACCGGGGAGCTGTTTTTT. It translates to CASSTGQGTNTGELFF.

CDR3 sequence reads: CASSQPGRGGTEAFF. In DNA form, the CDR3 reads TGCGCCAGCAGCCAACCCGGTAGGGGAGGCACTGAAGCTTTCTTT. V is TRBV4-1 and J is TRBJ1-1; perhaps TRBD1 as D (5 bases). The germline V gene has CDR1 MGHRA and CDR2 YSYEKL. The length of the CDR3 is 15 residues. Trimming stripped 2 bases from V and 4 bases from J, with 14 bases between.

This clone turned up a few times. V is TRBV6-5 and J is TRBJ1-6, with D possibly being TRBD1 (6 bases). This CDR3 has 16 residues. V shed 2 bases and J shed 9 bases, with 17 bases lying between them. Germline V gene data show CDR1 as MNHEY and CDR2 as SVGAGI. The CDR3 is CASSYAGGGWSSPLHF. CDR3 bases: TGTGCCAGCAGTTACGCGGGAGGGGGTTGGAGTTCACCCCTCCACTTT.

V gene TRBV9 combines with J gene TRBJ2-3; 9 bases agree with TRBD2. The CDR3 covers 16 residues. Germline CDR1 SGDLS, CDR2 YYNGEE. The trim removed 1 base at V and 0 bases at J, leaving 3 bases unmatched. This CDR3 reads CASSVSLAGSTDTQYF. In DNA form, the CDR3 reads TGTGCCAGCAGCGTAAGTCTAGCGGGAAGCACAGATACGCAGTATTTT.

The gene calls are TRBV11-2 and TRBJ2-7, with 8 bases identical to TRBD1. Germline CDR1 reads SGHAT; CDR2 reads FQNNGV. The CDR3 contains 15 residues. J gave up 4 bases and V 4 bases, and 9 bases lay outside the gene matches. The CDR3 DNA is TGTGCCAGCAGCTATACGACAGGGGACCTGTACGAGCAGTACTTC. Encoded protein: CASSYTTGDLYEQYF.